This T cell receptor (beta chain) was found in a study of long-term antiretroviral therapy in people with HIV. In the study overall: The 2015 immediate-ART recommendation was preceded by the earliest samples by about a decade.

V lost 3 bases to trimming and J lost 5 bases, with 16 bases between them. Germline loops: CDR1 LNHDA, CDR2 SQIVND (reference sequence). CDR3 length: 15 residues. Details on this clone: Its antigen remains unknown.

Runs used v3.0 of the immunoSEQ assay and were done at survey level. Sequencing was performed with immunoSEQ multiplex PCR; in TCRdb, only in-frame clones are kept and a portion is missing. This sample yields 19,000 or so clones, of which 79% are seen a single time; under 8.5% belongs to the top ten. Findings and caveats of the study: Clones showing expansion before ART dominated the repertoire at all time points. ART adherence was not documented, and neither viral resistance nor therapy changes had any data.

The sample consisted of unsorted PBMCs, taken at the start of antiretroviral therapy. The V call is TRBV19, the J call TRBJ1-2; unclear D gene. The TCR sequence derives from a man aged 25-40 years with HIV. CDR3 residues: CASSISLAENYGYTF. The CDR3 DNA is TGTGCCAGTAGTATTAGTCTGGCAGAGAATTATGGCTACACCTTC. Using reference TRBV19 and TRBJ1-2 for the parts outside the CDR3, the full variable domain is DGGITQSPKYLFRKEGQNVTLSCEQNLNHDAMYWYRQDPGQGLRLIYYSQIVNDFQKGDIAEGYSVSREKKESFPLTVTSAQKNPTAFYLCASSISLAENYGYTFGSGTRLTVV.